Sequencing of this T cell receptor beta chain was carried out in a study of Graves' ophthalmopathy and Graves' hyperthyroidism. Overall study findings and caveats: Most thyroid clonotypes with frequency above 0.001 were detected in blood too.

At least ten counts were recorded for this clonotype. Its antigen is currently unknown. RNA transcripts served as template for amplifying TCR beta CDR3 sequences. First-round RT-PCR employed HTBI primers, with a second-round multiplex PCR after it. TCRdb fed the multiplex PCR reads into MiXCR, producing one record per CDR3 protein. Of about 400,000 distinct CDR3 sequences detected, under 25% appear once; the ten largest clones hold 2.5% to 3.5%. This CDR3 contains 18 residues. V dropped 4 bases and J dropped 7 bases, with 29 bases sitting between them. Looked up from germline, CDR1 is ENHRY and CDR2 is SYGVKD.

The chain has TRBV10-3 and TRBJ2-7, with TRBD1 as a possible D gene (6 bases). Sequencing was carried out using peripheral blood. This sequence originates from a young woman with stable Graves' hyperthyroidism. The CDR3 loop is CAISGIGVGRDTFWEQYF. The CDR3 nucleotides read TGTGCCATCAGTGGAATTGGGGTAGGCCGGGACACTTTTTGGGAGCAGTACTTC.